The present T cell receptor (beta chain) was sequenced within a study of T-cell memory formation after mild COVID-19. This clonotype appeared many times. TCRdb used MiXCR to reprocess the 5' RACE reads, holding one entry per CDR3 protein. The table records 150,000 to 200,000 distinct CDR3 sequences, 9.5% to 13% of them present only once. The sequence was collected from a man younger than 35 who had mild COVID-19 (a few samples of this study predate the infection). Cell type and time point are not known. The sequenced sample was PBMCs or a T cell subset sorted from them (not recorded which).

The CDR3 nucleotides read TGTGCCACCAGCAGATCCTTAATCCAGGGAGAGGGTAGCGTTAACTATGGCTACACCTTC. Protein sequence: CATSRSLIQGEGSVNYGYTF. The chain carries TRBV15 and TRBJ1-2, with D possibly matching TRBD1 (5 bases). V was clipped by 2 bases and J by 1 base, with 26 bases between them. Germline V gene lookup returns CDR1 LNHNV and CDR2 YYDKDF (reference sequence). The CDR3 has 20 residues. The variable domain in full, completed from reference TRBV15 and TRBJ1-2, reads DAMVIQNPRYQVTQFGKPVTLSCSQTLNHNVMYWYQQKSSQAPKLLFHYYDKDFNNEADTPDNFQSRRPNTSFCFLDIRSPGLGDTAMYLCATSRSLIQGEGSVNYGYTFGSGTRLTVV.